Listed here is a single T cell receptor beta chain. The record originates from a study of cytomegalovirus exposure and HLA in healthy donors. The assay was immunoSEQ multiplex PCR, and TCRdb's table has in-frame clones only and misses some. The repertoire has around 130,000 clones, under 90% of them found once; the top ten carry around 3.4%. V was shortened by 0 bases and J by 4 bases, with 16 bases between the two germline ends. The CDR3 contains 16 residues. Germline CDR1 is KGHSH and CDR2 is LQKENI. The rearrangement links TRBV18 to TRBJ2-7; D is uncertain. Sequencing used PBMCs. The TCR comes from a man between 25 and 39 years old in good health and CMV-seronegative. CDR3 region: CASSPPLPPGRYEQYF. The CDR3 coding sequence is TGTGCCAGCTCACCACCCCTTCCCCCAGGCCGGTACGAGCAGTACTTC.